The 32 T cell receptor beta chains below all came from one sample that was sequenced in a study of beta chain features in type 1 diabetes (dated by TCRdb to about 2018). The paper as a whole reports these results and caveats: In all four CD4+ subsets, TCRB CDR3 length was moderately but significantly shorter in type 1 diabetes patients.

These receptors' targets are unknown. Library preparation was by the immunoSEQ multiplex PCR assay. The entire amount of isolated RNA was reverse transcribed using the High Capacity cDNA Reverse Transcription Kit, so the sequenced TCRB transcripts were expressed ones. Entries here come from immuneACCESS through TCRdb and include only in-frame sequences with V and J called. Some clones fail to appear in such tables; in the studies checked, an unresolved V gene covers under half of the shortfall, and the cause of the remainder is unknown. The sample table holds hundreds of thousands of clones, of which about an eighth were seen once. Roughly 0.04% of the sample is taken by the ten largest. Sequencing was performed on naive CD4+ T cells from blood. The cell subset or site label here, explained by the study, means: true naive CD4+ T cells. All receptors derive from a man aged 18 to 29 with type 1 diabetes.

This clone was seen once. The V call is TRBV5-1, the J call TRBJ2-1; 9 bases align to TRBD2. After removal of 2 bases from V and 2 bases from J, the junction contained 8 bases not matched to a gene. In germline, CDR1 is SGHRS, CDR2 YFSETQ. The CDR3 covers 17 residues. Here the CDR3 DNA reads TGCGCCAGCAGCTTACAATTGACTAGCGGAACCTACAATGAGCAGTTCTTC. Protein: CASSLQLTSGTYNEQFF.

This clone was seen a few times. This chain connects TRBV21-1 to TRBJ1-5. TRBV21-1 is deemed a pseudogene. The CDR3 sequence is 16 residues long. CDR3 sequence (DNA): TGTGCCAGCAGCAAACCCGAGAGGGAGGACAATCAGCCCCAGCATTTT. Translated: CASSKPEREDNQPQHF.

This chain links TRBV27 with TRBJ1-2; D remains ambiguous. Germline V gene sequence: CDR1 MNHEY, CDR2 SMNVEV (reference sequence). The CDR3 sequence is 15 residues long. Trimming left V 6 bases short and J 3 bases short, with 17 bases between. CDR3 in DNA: TGTGCCAGCAGGGGCAAGGGTTGGGGTTACTATGGCTACACCTTC. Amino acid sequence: CASRGKGWGYYGYTF.

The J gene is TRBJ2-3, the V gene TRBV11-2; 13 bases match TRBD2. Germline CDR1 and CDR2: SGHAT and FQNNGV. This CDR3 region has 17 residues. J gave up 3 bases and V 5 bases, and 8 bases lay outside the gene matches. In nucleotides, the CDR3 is TGTGCCAGCAGCCGAGGGGGACTAGCGGGGTGGACAGATACGCAGTATTTT. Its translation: CASSRGGLAGWTDTQYF.

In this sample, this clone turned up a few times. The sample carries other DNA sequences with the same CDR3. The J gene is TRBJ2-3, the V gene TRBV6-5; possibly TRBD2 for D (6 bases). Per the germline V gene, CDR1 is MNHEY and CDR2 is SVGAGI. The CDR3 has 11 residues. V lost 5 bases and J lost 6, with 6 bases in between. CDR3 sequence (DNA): TGTGCCAGCAGTGGGAGGGATACGCAGTATTTT. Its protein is CASSGRDTQYF.

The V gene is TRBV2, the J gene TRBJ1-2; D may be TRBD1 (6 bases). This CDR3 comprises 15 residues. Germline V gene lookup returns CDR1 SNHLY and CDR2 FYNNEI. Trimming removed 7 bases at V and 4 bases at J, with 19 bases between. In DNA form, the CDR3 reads TGTGCCAGCATCCCCGAGGGCAGGGGTGGCTATGGCTACACCTTC. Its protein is CASIPEGRGGYGYTF.

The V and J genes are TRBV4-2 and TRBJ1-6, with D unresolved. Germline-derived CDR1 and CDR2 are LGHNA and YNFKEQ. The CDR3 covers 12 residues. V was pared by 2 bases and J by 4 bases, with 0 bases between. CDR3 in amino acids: CASSQYNSPLHF. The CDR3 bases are TGTGCCAGCAGCCAATATAATTCACCCCTCCACTTT.

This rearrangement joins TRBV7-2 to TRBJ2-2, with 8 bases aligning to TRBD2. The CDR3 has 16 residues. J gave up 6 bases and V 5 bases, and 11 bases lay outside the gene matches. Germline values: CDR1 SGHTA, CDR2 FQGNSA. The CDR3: CASSHSMAGGAGELFF. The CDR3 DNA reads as TGTGCCAGCAGCCATTCCATGGCGGGAGGCGCCGGGGAGCTGTTTTTT.

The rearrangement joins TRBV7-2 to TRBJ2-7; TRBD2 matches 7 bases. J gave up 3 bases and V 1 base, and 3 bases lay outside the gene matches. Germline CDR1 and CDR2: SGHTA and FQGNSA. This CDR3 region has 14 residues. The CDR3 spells CASSLGGSIYEQYF. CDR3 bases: TGTGCCAGCAGCTTAGGCGGGAGTATCTACGAGCAGTACTTC.

CDR3 coding DNA: TGTGCCAGCAGCCGGGACGGAAGAAACTATGGCTACACCTTC. This codes for CASSRDGRNYGYTF. The chain is built from TRBV9 and TRBJ1-2; possible D gene TRBD1, 5 bases. The CDR3 is 14 amino acids. Looked up from germline, CDR1 is SGDLS and CDR2 is YYNGEE. Trimming cost V 4 bases and J 2 bases, with 12 bases left between them.

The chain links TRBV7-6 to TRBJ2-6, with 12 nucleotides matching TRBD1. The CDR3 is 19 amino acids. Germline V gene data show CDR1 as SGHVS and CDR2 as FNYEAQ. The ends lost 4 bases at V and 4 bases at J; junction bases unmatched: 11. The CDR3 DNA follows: TGTGCCAGCAGCTCCCCGCCGGGACAGGGGGCGACCGGGGCCAACGTCCTGACTTTC. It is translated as CASSSPPGQGATGANVLTF.

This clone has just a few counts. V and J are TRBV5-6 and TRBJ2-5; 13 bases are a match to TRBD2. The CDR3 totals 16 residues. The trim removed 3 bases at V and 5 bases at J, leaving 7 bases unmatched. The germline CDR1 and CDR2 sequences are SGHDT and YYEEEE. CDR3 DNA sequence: TGTGCCAGCAGCTACACTAGCGGGGGGGCCACGGAGACCCAGTACTTC. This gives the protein CASSYTSGGATETQYF.

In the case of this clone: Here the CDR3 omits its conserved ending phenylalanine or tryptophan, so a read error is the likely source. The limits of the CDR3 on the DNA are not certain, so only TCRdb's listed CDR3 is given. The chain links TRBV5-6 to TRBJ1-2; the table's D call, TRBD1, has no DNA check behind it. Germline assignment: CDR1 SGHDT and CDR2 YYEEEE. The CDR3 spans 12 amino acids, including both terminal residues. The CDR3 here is CASSWTQAAPRL.

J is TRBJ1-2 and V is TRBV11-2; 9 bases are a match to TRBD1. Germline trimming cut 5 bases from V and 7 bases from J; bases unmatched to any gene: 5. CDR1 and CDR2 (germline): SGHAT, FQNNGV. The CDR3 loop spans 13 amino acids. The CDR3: CASSPGTGFGYTF. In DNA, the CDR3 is TGTGCCAGCAGCCCGGGGACAGGGTTTGGCTACACCTTC.

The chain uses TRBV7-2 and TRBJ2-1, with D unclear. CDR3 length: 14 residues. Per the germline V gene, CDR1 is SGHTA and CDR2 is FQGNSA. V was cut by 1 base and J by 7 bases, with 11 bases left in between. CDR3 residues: CASSLVGWENEQFF. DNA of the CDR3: TGTGCCAGCAGCTTAGTGGGGTGGGAAAATGAGCAGTTCTTC.

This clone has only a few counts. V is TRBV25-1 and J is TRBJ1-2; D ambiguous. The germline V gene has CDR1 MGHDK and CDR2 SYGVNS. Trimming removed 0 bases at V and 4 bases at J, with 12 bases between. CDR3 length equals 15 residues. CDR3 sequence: CASSEYRAAFYGYTF. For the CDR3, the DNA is TGTGCCAGCAGTGAATATCGGGCAGCGTTCTATGGCTACACCTTC.

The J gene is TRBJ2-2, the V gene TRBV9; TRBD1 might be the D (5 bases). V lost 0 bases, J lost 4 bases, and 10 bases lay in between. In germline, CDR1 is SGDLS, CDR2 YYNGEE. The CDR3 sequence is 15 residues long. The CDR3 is CASSVGTQGTGELFF. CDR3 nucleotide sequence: TGTGCCAGCAGCGTAGGGACACAAGGCACCGGGGAGCTGTTTTTT.

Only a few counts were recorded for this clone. The CDR3 DNA sequence: TGTGCCAGCACACCAGCGCCAGGCTCCCATCAAGATACGCAGTATTTT. Encoded protein: CASTPAPGSHQDTQYF. The gene calls are TRBV9 and TRBJ2-3, with D unresolved. The V end was cut by 6 bases, the J end by 5 bases, with 22 bases between. The CDR3 covers 16 residues. The V gene's germline CDR1 is SGDLS and CDR2 YYNGEE.

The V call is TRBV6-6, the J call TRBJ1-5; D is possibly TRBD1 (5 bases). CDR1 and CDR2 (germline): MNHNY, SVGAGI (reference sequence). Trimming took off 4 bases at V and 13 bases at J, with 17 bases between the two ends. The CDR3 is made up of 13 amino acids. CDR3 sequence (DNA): TGTGCCAGCAGTTCCACCGCCGGGACCCTACAGCATTTT. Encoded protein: CASSSTAGTLQHF.

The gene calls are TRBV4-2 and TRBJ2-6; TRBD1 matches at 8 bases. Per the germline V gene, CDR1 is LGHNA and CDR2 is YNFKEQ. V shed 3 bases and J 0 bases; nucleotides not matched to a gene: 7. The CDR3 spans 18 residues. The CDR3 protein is CASSHPGQVTSGANVLTF. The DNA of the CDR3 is TGTGCCAGCAGCCATCCGGGACAGGTGACCTCTGGGGCCAACGTCCTGACTTTC.

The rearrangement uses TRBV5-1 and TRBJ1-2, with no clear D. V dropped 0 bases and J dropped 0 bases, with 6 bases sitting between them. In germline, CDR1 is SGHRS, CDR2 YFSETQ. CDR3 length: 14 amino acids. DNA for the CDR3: TGCGCCAGCAGCTTGGACGCCGCTAACTATGGCTACACCTTC. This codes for CASSLDAANYGYTF.

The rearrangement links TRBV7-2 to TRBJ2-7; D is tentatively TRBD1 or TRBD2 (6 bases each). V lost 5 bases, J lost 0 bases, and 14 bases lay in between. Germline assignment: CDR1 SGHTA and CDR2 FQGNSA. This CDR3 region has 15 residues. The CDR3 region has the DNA TGTGCCAGCAGCCAGAGGGGGGTTGGCTCCTACGAGCAGTACTTC. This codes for CASSQRGVGSYEQYF.

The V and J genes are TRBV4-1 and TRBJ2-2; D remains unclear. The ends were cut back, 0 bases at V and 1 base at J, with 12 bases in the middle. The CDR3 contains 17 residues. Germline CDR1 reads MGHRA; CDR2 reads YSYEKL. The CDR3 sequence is CASSQERSRGNTGELFF. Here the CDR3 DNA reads TGCGCCAGCAGCCAAGAAAGGAGCCGAGGGAACACCGGGGAGCTGTTTTTT.

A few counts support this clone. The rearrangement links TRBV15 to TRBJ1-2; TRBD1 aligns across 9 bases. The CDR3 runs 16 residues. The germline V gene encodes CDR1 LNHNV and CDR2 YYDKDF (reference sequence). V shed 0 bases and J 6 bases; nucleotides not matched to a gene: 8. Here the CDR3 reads CATSRDRVQGANGYTF. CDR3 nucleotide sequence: TGTGCCACCAGCAGAGATAGGGTACAGGGGGCGAATGGCTACACCTTC.

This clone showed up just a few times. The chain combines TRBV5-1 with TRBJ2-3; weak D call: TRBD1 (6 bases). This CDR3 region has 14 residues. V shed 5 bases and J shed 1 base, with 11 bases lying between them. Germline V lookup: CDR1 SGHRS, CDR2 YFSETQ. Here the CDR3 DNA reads TGCGCCAGCAGAACGGACAGCCGCACAGATACGCAGTATTTT. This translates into CASRTDSRTDTQYF.

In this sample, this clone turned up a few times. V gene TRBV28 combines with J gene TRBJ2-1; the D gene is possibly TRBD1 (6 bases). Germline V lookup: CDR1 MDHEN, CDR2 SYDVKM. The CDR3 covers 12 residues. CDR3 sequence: CAIGTTYNEQFF. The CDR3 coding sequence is TGTGCTATCGGGACAACCTACAATGAGCAGTTCTTC.

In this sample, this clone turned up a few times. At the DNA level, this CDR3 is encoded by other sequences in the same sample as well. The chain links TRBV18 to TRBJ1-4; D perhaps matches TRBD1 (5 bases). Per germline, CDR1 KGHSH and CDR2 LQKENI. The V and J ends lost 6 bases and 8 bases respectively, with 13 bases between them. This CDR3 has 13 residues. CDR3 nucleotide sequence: TGTGCCAGCTCCCCCGGCGGGGGAGAAAAACTGTTTTTT. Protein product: CASSPGGGEKLFF. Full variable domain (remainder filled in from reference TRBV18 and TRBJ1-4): NAGVMQNPRHLVRRRGQEARLRCSPMKGHSHVYWYRQLPEEGLKFMVYLQKENIIDESGMPKERFSAEFPKEGPSILRIQQVVRGDSAAYFCASSPGGGEKLFFGSGTQLSVL.

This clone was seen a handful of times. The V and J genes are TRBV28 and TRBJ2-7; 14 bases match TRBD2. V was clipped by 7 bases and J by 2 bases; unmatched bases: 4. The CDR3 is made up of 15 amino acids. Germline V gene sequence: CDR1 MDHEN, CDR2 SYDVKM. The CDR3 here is CASTETSGGAYEQYF. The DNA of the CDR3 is TGTGCCAGCACCGAGACTAGCGGGGGGGCCTACGAGCAGTACTTC. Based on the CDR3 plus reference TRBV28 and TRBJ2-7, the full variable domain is DVKVTQSSRYLVKRTGEKVFLECVQDMDHENMFWYRQDPGLGLRLIYFSYDVKMKEKGDIPEGYSVSREKKERFSLILESASTNQTSMYLCASTETSGGAYEQYFGPGTRLTVT.

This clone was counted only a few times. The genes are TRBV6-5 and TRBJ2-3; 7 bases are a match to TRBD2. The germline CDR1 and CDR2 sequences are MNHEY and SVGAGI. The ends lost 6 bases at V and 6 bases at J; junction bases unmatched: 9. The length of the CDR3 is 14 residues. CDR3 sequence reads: CASSPRTRSDTQYF. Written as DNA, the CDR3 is TGTGCCAGCAGCCCCCGGACTAGATCGGATACGCAGTATTTT.

CDR3 in amino acids: CSVERVRAGNSRGSYNEQFF. CDR3 nucleotide sequence: TGCAGCGTTGAGAGGGTCCGAGCGGGAAATTCGAGAGGCTCCTACAATGAGCAGTTCTTC. This chain uses TRBV29-1 with TRBJ2-1; 7 bases agree with TRBD2. This CDR3 spans 20 amino acids. In germline, CDR1 is SQVTM, CDR2 ANQGSEA. V was pared by 3 bases and J by 0 bases, with 20 bases of the junction left unmatched.

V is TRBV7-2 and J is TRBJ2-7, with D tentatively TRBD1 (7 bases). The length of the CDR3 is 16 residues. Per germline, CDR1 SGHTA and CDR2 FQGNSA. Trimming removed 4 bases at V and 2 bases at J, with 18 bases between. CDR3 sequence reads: CASSSGAGQPPYEQYF. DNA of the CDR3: TGTGCCAGCAGCTCCGGGGCGGGACAGCCCCCCTACGAGCAGTACTTC.

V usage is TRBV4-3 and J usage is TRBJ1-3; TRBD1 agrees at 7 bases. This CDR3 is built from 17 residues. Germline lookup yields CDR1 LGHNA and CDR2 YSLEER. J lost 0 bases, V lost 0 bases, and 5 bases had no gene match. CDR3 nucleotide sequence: TGCGCCAGCAGCCAAGATGTACAGGGGAGCTCTGGAAACACCATATATTTT. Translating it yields CASSQDVQGSSGNTIYF.